One and the same sample provided the 9 T cell receptor beta chains below, sequenced in a study of technical replicates of blood from a handful of donors (dated 2017 in TCRdb). The library was obtained by the immunoSEQ multiplex PCR assay. The clones in this table, taken by TCRdb from immuneACCESS, are in-frame only. Not every clone is retained; where verified, under half of the shortfall comes from an unresolved V gene, and the cause of the rest is unknown. The sample table contains more than 70,000 clones; only one count was recorded for 90% to 97% of them. The biggest ten clones account for around 0.18% of the sample. Sequencing input: T cells isolated from PBMCs. The receptors stem from a human donor in good health.

This sequence joins TRBV28 and TRBJ2-1; D unclear. CDR3 length: 15 amino acids. V lost 4 bases and J 9 bases, leaving 19 bases between the germline ends. Looked up from germline, CDR1 is MDHEN and CDR2 is SYDVKM. The DNA of the CDR3 is TGTGCCAGCAGTTCCCCCCCGAGCGCGGCAACTGAGCAGTTCTTC. Translation gives CASSSPPSAATEQFF. Full variable domain (outside the CDR3, taken from reference TRBV28 and TRBJ2-1): DVKVTQSSRYLVKRTGEKVFLECVQDMDHENMFWYRQDPGLGLRLIYFSYDVKMKEKGDIPEGYSVSREKKERFSLILESASTNQTSMYLCASSSPPSAATEQFFGPGTRLTVL.

Here the CDR3 reads CASSGSGGLTDTQYF. Here the CDR3 DNA reads TGTGCCAGCAGCGGTAGCGGGGGGTTGACAGATACGCAGTATTTT. J is TRBJ2-3 and V is TRBV9; 10 bases match TRBD2. CDR1 and CDR2 (germline): SGDLS, YYNGEE. The CDR3 consists of 15 residues. V shed 3 bases, J shed 3 bases, and the junction held 4 bases outside the gene matches.

The chain carries TRBV12-5 and TRBJ2-1; D might be TRBD1 (6 bases). The CDR3 is 17 residues long. Germline lookup yields CDR1 LGHNT and CDR2 FRNRAP. V was clipped by 1 base and J by 4 bases, with 17 bases between them. CDR3 DNA sequence: TGTGCTAGTGGTTTGGGATTAACCGGGACATTATACAATGAGCAGTTCTTC. Translated: CASGLGLTGTLYNEQFF.

The chain links TRBV11-3 to TRBJ1-6, with 9 bases identical to TRBD1. CDR3 size: 14 residues. With 6 bases clipped from V and 7 bases from J, the junction kept 4 bases outside the gene matches. Looked up from germline, CDR1 is SGHNT and CDR2 is YENEEA. The CDR3 loop reads CASRDTGGNSPLHF. The DNA of the CDR3 is TGTGCCAGCAGGGATACAGGGGGCAATTCACCCCTCCACTTT.

CDR3 loop: CSVEDLQGIYGYTF. Written as DNA, the CDR3 is TGCAGCGTTGAAGATCTTCAGGGGATTTATGGCTACACCTTC. The V and J genes are TRBV29-1 and TRBJ1-2, with D perhaps matching TRBD1 (6 bases). The CDR3 is 14 amino acids. Per germline, CDR1 SQVTM and CDR2 ANQGSEA. Trimming removed 0 bases at V and 5 bases at J, with 13 bases between.

The chain employs TRBV4-1 and TRBJ2-7, with D possibly matching TRBD1 (6 bases). This CDR3 is built from 14 residues. Trimming left V 1 base short and J 3 bases short, with 10 bases between. Germline V gene sequence: CDR1 MGHRA, CDR2 YSYEKL. DNA for the CDR3: TGCGCCAGCAGCCAAGTGGACAGCGGCTACGAGCAGTACTTC. This encodes CASSQVDSGYEQYF.

The genes are TRBV4-1 and TRBJ1-4; D not resolved. Germline CDR1 reads MGHRA; CDR2 reads YSYEKL. The germline V and J ends were trimmed by 3 bases and 7 bases, with 15 bases remaining between them. The CDR3 loop spans 15 amino acids. The CDR3 DNA reads TGCGCCAGCAGCCACCAGTTGGGAGCACGTGAAAAACTGTTTTTT. Translating it yields CASSHQLGAREKLFF.

This clone was observed a single time. The genes are TRBV18 and TRBJ1-6; no clear D gene. CDR3 length: 15 residues. Germline assignment: CDR1 KGHSH and CDR2 LQKENI. Trimming removed 1 base at V and 7 bases at J, with 11 bases between. The CDR3 DNA is TGTGCCAGCTCACCACTAACAAGCGGGAATTCACCCCTCCACTTT. Translating it yields CASSPLTSGNSPLHF.

The chain employs TRBV5-1 and TRBJ1-1; D ambiguous. Germline-derived CDR1 and CDR2 are SGHRS and YFSETQ. The CDR3 extends over 16 amino acids. The V end was cut by 0 bases, the J end by 4 bases, with 16 bases between. The CDR3, as DNA: TGCGCCAGCAGCTTGGAGTCAAGCATTTGGAGCACTGAAGCTTTCTTT. Protein product: CASSLESSIWSTEAFF.